Below are 8 T cell receptor beta chains sequenced from a single sample in a study of shared clonotypes between healthy human individuals. The assay was immunoSEQ multiplex PCR, and TCRdb's table has in-frame clones only and misses some. Found here are about 460,000 clones, over 60% of them singletons; the top ten hold 9.5% to 15%. Sequenced sample: PBMCs. The receptor source for this set is a woman between 40 and 50 years old in good health. Some clones in this sample may be carry-over from other donors' samples.

This clone was counted once. The J gene is TRBJ2-7, the V gene TRBV4-1; D is possibly TRBD1 (6 bases). The CDR3 is made up of 16 amino acids. The V and J ends lost 6 bases and 1 base respectively, with 19 bases between them. The germline CDR1 and CDR2 sequences are MGHRA and YSYEKL. CDR3 in DNA: TGCGCCAGCAGACCCTCCGACGGGACAAGTTCCTACGAGCAGTACTTC. Amino acids: CASRPSDGTSSYEQYF.

V is TRBV9 and J is TRBJ1-2; D not resolved. The CDR3 extends over 13 amino acids. CDR1 SGDLS and CDR2 YYNGEE come from the germline V gene. The germline V and J ends were trimmed by 2 bases and 2 bases, with 7 bases remaining between them. This CDR3 reads CASSVSGNYGYTF. CDR3 nucleotides: TGTGCCAGCAGCGTGTCCGGCAACTATGGCTACACCTTC.

The rearrangement links TRBV21-1 to TRBJ1-2. TRBV21-1 is a known pseudogene. This CDR3 region has 17 residues. In DNA form, the CDR3 reads TGTGCCAGCAGCAAGGAGGGGCAGATACCTGATGCTTATGGCTACACCTTC. Translating it yields CASSKEGQIPDAYGYTF.

V is TRBV30 and J is TRBJ1-3, with unresolved D. The CDR3 has 15 residues. Trimming cost V 0 bases and J 0 bases, with 9 bases left between them. Looked up from germline, CDR1 is GTSNPN and CDR2 is SVGIG (reference sequence). CDR3 bases: TGTGCCTGGAGTGTACCACGGAGCTCTGGAAACACCATATATTTT. It codes for CAWSVPRSSGNTIYF.

This rearrangement joins TRBV6-5 to TRBJ2-2, with TRBD2 matching 7 bases. Germline CDR1 MNHEY, CDR2 SVGAGI. The CDR3 totals 15 residues. Unmatched junction bases numbered 9, after V lost 6 bases and J lost 5 bases. CDR3 sequence: CASRGGAPWTGELFF. Written as DNA, the CDR3 is TGTGCCAGCAGGGGAGGGGCGCCCTGGACCGGGGAGCTGTTTTTT.

The chain links TRBV5-4 to TRBJ2-1, with TRBD2 matching 8 bases. The CDR3 consists of 17 residues. The trim removed 5 bases at V and 0 bases at J, leaving 10 bases unmatched. Germline V lookup: CDR1 SGHNT, CDR2 YYREEE (reference sequence). The CDR3 DNA reads as TGTGCCAGCAGTCCACAAGCGGGAGACTACTCCTACAATGAGCAGTTCTTC. The encoded protein is CASSPQAGDYSYNEQFF. Full variable domain (remainder filled in from reference TRBV5-4 and TRBJ2-1): ETGVTQSPTHLIKTRGQQVTLRCSSQSGHNTVSWYQQALGQGPQFIFQYYREEENGRGNFPPRFSGLQFPNYSSELNVNALELDDSALYLCASSPQAGDYSYNEQFFGPGTRLTVL.

In regard to this clone: A far larger clone is just one base off, so this is likely a read error. The chain recombines TRBV6-5 with TRBJ2-1; D may be TRBD2 (5 bases). In germline, CDR1 is MNHEY, CDR2 SVGAGI. The CDR3 consists of 15 residues. The DNA of the CDR3 is TGTGCCAGCACCTTCACACCTGACTCCGGGAATGAGCGGTTCTTC. Protein: CASTFTPDSGNERFF.

In regard to this clone: In the same sample, other DNA sequences code for this CDR3. This CDR3 is CSVDLTRGGIEAFF. The CDR3, as DNA: TGCAGCGTTGACCTGACCCGGGGCGGGATTGAAGCTTTCTTT. V and J are TRBV29-1 and TRBJ1-1; possible D gene TRBD1, 5 bases. Germline loops: CDR1 SQVTM, CDR2 ANQGSEA. The CDR3 covers 14 residues. V was clipped by 3 bases and J by 7 bases, with 18 bases between them.